This T cell receptor beta chain is from a study of blood T cell repertoires in COVID-19. The overall study: Acute-phase and convalescent COVID-19 samples originated in the United States, Italy and Spain.

Cohort assignment relied on participant-reported clinical history. Two negative PCRs, clearance, or symptom resolution were required of recovered Cohort 3 donors. The table came from immunoSEQ multiplex PCR; TCRdb's copy has only in-frame clones and leaves some out. The sample yields roughly 260,000 clones, 90% to 95% seen once. This CDR3 region has 11 residues. V lost 8 bases, J lost 5 bases, and 3 bases stayed unmatched. In germline, CDR1 is MNHEY, CDR2 SMNVEV (reference sequence). This TCR was recovered from a woman aged 18-29 years who had recovered from COVID-19. Material for sequencing was PBMCs or T cells enriched from blood (not recorded which). The chain links TRBV27 to TRBJ2-7; 7 positions match TRBD2. The CDR3 DNA reads TGTGCCAGCGGACTAGAAGACGAGCAGTACTTC. Translated, it gives CASGLEDEQYF.